The 19 T cell receptor beta chains given below trace back to one sample, sequenced in a study of memory CD4+ T cells and cytomegalovirus serostatus. The sort gate was single viable CD3+CD4+CD8-CD45RO+ cells for memory CD4+ T cells. Data came from immunoSEQ multiplex PCR; TCRdb stores just in-frame clones and leaves some out. The repertoire holds about 58,000 clones, with approximately 82% as singletons. Sequenced input: memory CD4+ T cells from blood. These receptors all come from an adult in good health and CMV-seronegative. Some clones in this sample may be carry-over from other donors' samples.

The chain uses TRBV6-5 and TRBJ2-5; 10 positions match TRBD1. Looked up from germline, CDR1 is MNHEY and CDR2 is SVGAGI. The CDR3 has 15 residues. After removal of 5 bases from V and 0 bases from J, the junction contained 3 bases not matched to a gene. The CDR3 is CASSRQGAYQETQYF. Here the CDR3 DNA reads TGTGCCAGCAGTAGACAGGGGGCGTACCAAGAGACCCAGTACTTC.

The chain combines TRBV6-4 with TRBJ2-2; D gene ambiguous. Germline CDR1 reads MRHNA; CDR2 reads SNTAGT. This CDR3 comprises 14 residues. Trimming took 3 bases from V and 0 from J, leaving 5 bases between them. CDR3 DNA sequence: TGTGCCAGCAGTGAACGGGCGAACACCGGGGAGCTGTTTTTT. Its translation: CASSERANTGELFF.

CDR3 in amino acids: CASSENTYGYTF. The CDR3 DNA follows: TGTGCCAGCAGTGAAAACACCTATGGCTACACCTTC. The chain recombines TRBV2 with TRBJ1-2, with unresolved D. Germline CDR1 reads SNHLY; CDR2 reads FYNNEI. V was cut by 2 bases and J by 4 bases, with 5 bases left in between. This CDR3 has 12 amino acids.

The chain combines TRBV25-1 with TRBJ1-5; D ambiguous. V shed 4 bases and J shed 5 bases, with 9 bases lying between them. Looked up from germline, CDR1 is MGHDK and CDR2 is SYGVNS. The CDR3 contains 13 residues. The chain's CDR3 is CASSAQQDQPQHF. The DNA of the CDR3 is TGTGCCAGCAGTGCCCAACAAGATCAGCCCCAGCATTTT. Together with reference TRBV25-1 and TRBJ1-5, the CDR3 gives the full variable domain: EADIYQTPRYLVIGTGKKITLECSQTMGHDKMYWYQQDPGMELHLIHYSYGVNSTEKGDLSSESTVSRIRTEHFPLTLESARPSHTSQYLCASSAQQDQPQHFGDGTRLSIL.

The chain has TRBV30 and TRBJ1-2; D is unclear. V lost 1 base and J lost 4, with 28 bases in between. The CDR3 contains 19 residues. The germline CDR1 and CDR2 sequences are GTSNPN and SVGIG (reference sequence). CDR3 DNA sequence: TGTGCCTGGAGTGATGGAGGTGCTCTCGAACTAAGACACTCCTATGGCTACACCTTC. Translating it yields CAWSDGGALELRHSYGYTF.

The V gene is TRBV6-1, the J gene TRBJ2-7; TRBD2 agrees at 9 bases. This CDR3 is built from 14 residues. Germline V lookup: CDR1 MNHNS, CDR2 SASEGT. The V gene end was trimmed by 5 bases and the J gene end by 3 bases; junction bases not matched to a gene: 5. Written as DNA, the CDR3 is TGTGCCAGCAGTAGGACTAGCGCTAACTACGAGCAGTACTTC. It specifies CASSRTSANYEQYF.

This chain uses TRBV28 with TRBJ1-4; 7 positions match TRBD1. V trimming: 3 bases; J trimming: 7 bases; junction bases outside the gene matches: 14. The germline V gene has CDR1 MDHEN and CDR2 SYDVKM. The CDR3 is 17 amino acids. The CDR3 region has the DNA TGTGCCAGCAGTTTGGATCGTAGACAGGGCCCTCTTGAAAAACTGTTTTTT. It codes for CASSLDRRQGPLEKLFF.

The chain combines TRBV7-2 with TRBJ2-1; D might be TRBD1 or TRBD2, each matching 5 bases. Looked up from germline, CDR1 is SGHTA and CDR2 is FQGNSA. CDR3 size: 13 residues. V lost 5 bases to trimming and J lost 9 bases, with 14 bases between them. CDR3 nucleotides: TGTGCCAGCAGCCTGGGACGGGGCATTGAGCAGTTCTTC. Its protein is CASSLGRGIEQFF. The variable domain in full, with the rest retrieved from reference TRBV7-2 and TRBJ2-1, is GAGVSQSPSNKVTEKGKDVELRCDPISGHTALYWYRQSLGQGLEFLIYFQGNSAPDKSGLPSDRFSAERTGGSVSTLTIQRTQQEDSAVYLCASSLGRGIEQFFGPGTRLTVL.

The rearrangement joins TRBV6-1 to TRBJ2-5; D is possibly TRBD2 (5 bases). The CDR3 is 13 amino acids. Germline values: CDR1 MNHNS, CDR2 SASEGT. V gave up 10 bases and J gave up 2 bases, with 14 bases separating them. The CDR3 sequence: CATGGLIQETQYF. The CDR3 DNA sequence: TGTGCCACCGGCGGACTTATTCAAGAGACCCAGTACTTC.

The chain employs TRBV30 and TRBJ1-4; D remains unclear. CDR3 length: 14 residues. Germline V gene lookup returns CDR1 GTSNPN and CDR2 SVGIG (reference sequence). The V and J ends lost 4 bases and 4 bases respectively, with 13 bases between them. This CDR3 reads CAWNGPSRNEKLFF. For the CDR3, the DNA is TGTGCCTGGAACGGGCCGAGTCGTAATGAAAAACTGTTTTTT.

The genes are TRBV11-1 and TRBJ2-3; D is unclear. This CDR3 comprises 13 residues. Germline V gives CDR1 SGHAT, CDR2 FQDESV (reference sequence). With 1 base removed from V and 4 bases from J, the gap between germline ends came to 6 bases. The CDR3 reads CASSLGVADTQYF. The CDR3 DNA follows: TGTGCCAGCAGCTTAGGTGTCGCAGATACGCAGTATTTT.

CDR3: CASSIGRETQYF. As DNA, the CDR3 is TGTGCCAGCAGCATTGGGCGAGAGACCCAGTACTTC. The chain carries TRBV11-3 and TRBJ2-5; unclear D gene. CDR3 length equals 12 residues. Germline CDR1 reads SGHNT; CDR2 reads YENEEA. Trimming stripped 5 bases from V and 4 bases from J, with 8 bases between.

As DNA, the CDR3 is TGTGCCAGCAGATCAGGGACAGGCCTCACCCCGGATGGCTACACCTTC. Encoded protein: CASRSGTGLTPDGYTF. This chain links TRBV28 with TRBJ1-2; 8 nucleotides match TRBD1. There are 16 residues in the CDR3. With V trimmed by 6 bases and J by 6 bases, 15 bases remained unmatched. From germline, CDR1 is MDHEN and CDR2 SYDVKM.

The table lists this clone with a count of one. The V gene is TRBV11-2, the J gene TRBJ1-4; TRBD1 agrees at 7 bases. There are 13 residues in the CDR3. Trimming cost V 3 bases and J 10 bases; bases outside gene matches: 5. Germline assignment: CDR1 SGHAT and CDR2 FQNNGV. This CDR3 is CASSFGGQRKLFF. CDR3 nucleotides: TGTGCCAGCAGCTTCGGGGGACAGAGAAAACTGTTTTTT.

A remark on this clone: Other DNA variants within this sample encode the same CDR3. The J gene is TRBJ1-1, the V gene TRBV6-1; possibly TRBD1 for D (5 bases). CDR1 and CDR2 (germline): MNHNS, SASEGT. This CDR3 contains 13 residues. V lost 7 bases and J lost 1, with 10 bases in between. Here the CDR3 reads CASTLDRNTEAFF. The CDR3 DNA sequence: TGTGCCAGCACTCTAGACAGGAACACTGAAGCTTTCTTT.

This chain links TRBV6-1 with TRBJ2-1; 11 positions agree with TRBD2. Germline-derived CDR1 and CDR2 are MNHNS and SASEGT. The CDR3 consists of 14 residues. Unmatched junction bases numbered 2, after V lost 7 bases and J lost 3 bases. For the CDR3, the DNA is TGTGCCAGCACGACTAGCGGGAACTACAATGAGCAGTTCTTC. It codes for CASTTSGNYNEQFF.

The count of this clone is one. This chain connects TRBV11-2 to TRBJ2-7; TRBD1 might be the D (6 bases). Germline V CDR1 and CDR2: SGHAT, FQNNGV. This CDR3 comprises 13 residues. V was clipped by 5 bases and J by 3 bases, with 11 bases between them. CDR3 sequence: CASSIQGNYEQYF. The CDR3, as DNA: TGTGCCAGCAGCATCCAGGGGAACTACGAGCAGTACTTC.

The chain links TRBV9 to TRBJ2-3, with D perhaps matching TRBD1 (5 bases). From germline, CDR1 is SGDLS and CDR2 YYNGEE. The CDR3 runs 14 residues. V lost 2 bases and J lost 2, with 9 bases in between. The CDR3 bases are TGTGCCAGCAGCGTGAAAGGGGTCACAGATACGCAGTATTTT. It yields the protein CASSVKGVTDTQYF.

A few counts support this clone. The rearrangement uses TRBV25-1 and TRBJ1-3; D not resolved. Germline CDR1 MGHDK, CDR2 SYGVNS. The CDR3 is 16 amino acids. V gave up 3 bases and J gave up 0 bases, with 12 bases separating them. The CDR3 DNA follows: TGTGCCAGCAGTGACGAAAGGAGAGACTCTGGAAACACCATATATTTT. Translation gives CASSDERRDSGNTIYF. Based on the CDR3 plus reference TRBV25-1 and TRBJ1-3, the full variable domain is EADIYQTPRYLVIGTGKKITLECSQTMGHDKMYWYQQDPGMELHLIHYSYGVNSTEKGDLSSESTVSRIRTEHFPLTLESARPSHTSQYLCASSDERRDSGNTIYFGEGSWLTVV.